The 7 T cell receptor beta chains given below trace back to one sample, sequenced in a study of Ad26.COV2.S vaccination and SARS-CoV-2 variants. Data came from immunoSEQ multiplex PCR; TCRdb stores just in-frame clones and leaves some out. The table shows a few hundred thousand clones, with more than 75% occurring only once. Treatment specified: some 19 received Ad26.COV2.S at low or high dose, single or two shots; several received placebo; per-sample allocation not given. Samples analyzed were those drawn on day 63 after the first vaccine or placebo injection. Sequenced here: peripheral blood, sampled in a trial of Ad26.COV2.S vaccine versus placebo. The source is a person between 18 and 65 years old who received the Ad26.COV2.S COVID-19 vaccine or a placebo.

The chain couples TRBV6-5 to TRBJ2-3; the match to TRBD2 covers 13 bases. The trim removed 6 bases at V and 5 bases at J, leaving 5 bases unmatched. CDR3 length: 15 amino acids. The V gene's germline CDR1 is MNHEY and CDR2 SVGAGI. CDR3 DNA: TGTGCCAGCAGCCGTACTAGCGGGGGGGTAGATACGCAGTATTTT. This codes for CASSRTSGGVDTQYF.

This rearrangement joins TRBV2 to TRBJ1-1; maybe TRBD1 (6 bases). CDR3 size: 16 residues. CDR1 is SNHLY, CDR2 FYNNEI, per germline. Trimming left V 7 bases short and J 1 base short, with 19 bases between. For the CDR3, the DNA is TGTGCCAGCATCCTAAACGTGGGGGGCGGGAACACTGAAGCTTTCTTT. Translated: CASILNVGGGNTEAFF. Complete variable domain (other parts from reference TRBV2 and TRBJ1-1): EPEVTQTPSHQVTQMGQEVILRCVPISNHLYFYWYRQILGQKVEFLVSFYNNEISEKSEIFDDQFSVERPDGSNFTLKIRSTKLEDSAMYFCASILNVGGGNTEAFFGQGTRLTVV.

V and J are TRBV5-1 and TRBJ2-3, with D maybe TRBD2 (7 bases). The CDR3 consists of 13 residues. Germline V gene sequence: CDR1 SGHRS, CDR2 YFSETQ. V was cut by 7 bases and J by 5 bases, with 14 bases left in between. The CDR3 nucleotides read TGCGCCAGCGCATCGGGGGGCAGAGATACGCAGTATTTT. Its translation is CASASGGRDTQYF. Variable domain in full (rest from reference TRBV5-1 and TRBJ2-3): KAGVTQTPRYLIKTRGQQVTLSCSPISGHRSVSWYQQTPGQGLQFLFEYFSETQRNKGNFPGRFSGRQFSNSRSEMNVSTLELGDSALYLCASASGGRDTQYFGPGTRLTVL.

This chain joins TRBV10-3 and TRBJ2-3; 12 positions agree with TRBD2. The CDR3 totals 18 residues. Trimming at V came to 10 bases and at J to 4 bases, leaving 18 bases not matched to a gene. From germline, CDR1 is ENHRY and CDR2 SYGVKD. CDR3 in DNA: TGTGCCAGCGCCATCCTAGCGGGGGGGCCCGGTAGCTCAGATACGCAGTATTTT. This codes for CASAILAGGPGSSDTQYF.

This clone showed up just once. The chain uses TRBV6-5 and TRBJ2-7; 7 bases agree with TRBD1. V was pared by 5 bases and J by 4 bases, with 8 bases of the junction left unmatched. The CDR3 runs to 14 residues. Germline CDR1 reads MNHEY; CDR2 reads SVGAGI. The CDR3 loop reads CASSRRQGWYEQYF. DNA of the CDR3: TGTGCCAGCAGTCGCCGACAGGGTTGGTACGAGCAGTACTTC.

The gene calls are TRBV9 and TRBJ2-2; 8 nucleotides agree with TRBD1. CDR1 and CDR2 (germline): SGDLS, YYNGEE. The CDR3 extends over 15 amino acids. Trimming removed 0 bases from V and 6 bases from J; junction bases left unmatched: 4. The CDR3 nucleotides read TGTGCCAGCAGCGTAGAGCAGGGGGCTCCCGGGGAGCTGTTTTTT. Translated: CASSVEQGAPGELFF.

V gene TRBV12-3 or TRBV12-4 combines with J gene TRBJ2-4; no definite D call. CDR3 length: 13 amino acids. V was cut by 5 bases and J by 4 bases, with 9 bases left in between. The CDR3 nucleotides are TGTGCCAGCAGTGTGGACGGTAAAAACATTCAGTACTTC. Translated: CASSVDGKNIQYF.